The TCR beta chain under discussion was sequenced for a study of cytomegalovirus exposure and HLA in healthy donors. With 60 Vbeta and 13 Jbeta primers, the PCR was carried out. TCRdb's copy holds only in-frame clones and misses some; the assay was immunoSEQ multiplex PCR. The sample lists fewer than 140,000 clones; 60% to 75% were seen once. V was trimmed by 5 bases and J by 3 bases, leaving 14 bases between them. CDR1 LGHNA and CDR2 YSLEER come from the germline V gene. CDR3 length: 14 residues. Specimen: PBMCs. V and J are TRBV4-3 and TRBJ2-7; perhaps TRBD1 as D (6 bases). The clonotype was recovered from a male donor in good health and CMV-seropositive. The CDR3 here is CASSRGFQNYEQYF. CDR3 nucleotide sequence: TGCGCCAGCAGCAGGGGGTTTCAAAACTACGAGCAGTACTTC.